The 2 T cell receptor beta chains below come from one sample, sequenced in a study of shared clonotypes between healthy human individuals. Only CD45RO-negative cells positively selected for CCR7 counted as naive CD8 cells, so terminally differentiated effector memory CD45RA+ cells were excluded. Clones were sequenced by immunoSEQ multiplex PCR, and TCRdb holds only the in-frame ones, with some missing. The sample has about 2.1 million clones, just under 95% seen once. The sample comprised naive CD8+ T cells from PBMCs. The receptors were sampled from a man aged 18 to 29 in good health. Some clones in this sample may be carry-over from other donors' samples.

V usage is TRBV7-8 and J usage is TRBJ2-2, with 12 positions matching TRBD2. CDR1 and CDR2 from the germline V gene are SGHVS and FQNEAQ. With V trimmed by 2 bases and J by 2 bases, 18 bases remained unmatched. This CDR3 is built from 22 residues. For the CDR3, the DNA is TGTGCCAGCAGCTTAAAACTAGCGGGAGGAATGATACTTCCAGGAAACACCGGGGAGCTGTTTTTT. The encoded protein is CASSLKLAGGMILPGNTGELFF.

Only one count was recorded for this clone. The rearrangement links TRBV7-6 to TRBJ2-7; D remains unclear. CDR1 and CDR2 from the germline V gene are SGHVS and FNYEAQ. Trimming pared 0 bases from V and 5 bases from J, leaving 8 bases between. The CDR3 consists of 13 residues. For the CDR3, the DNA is TGTGCCAGCAGCTTAGCTCGTTTCGACGAGCAGTACTTC. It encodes CASSLARFDEQYF.